This T cell receptor beta chain was sequenced during a study of T-cell memory formation after mild COVID-19. Notes on the study in general: Later expanders leaned CD4+, whereas clones that contracted between day 15 and 85 were balanced CD4/CD8. Among contracting clones, CD4+ were mainly CM/EM and CD8+ enriched in EMRA.

cDNA libraries for TCR alpha and TCR beta, carrying sample barcodes and UMIs, came from 5'RACE with constant-segment primers. TCRdb reprocessed the 5' RACE reads with MiXCR, giving one entry per CDR3 protein. The sample yields 500,000 to 550,000 distinct CDR3 sequences, over 20% seen once. Of note for this clonotype: What it binds is unknown.

The TCR originated in an adult woman who had mild COVID-19 (a few samples of this study predate the infection). Cell type and time point are not known. The source material was PBMCs or a T cell subset sorted from them (not recorded which).

CDR3 sequence reads: CASSLEGDTHNEQFF. CDR3 nucleotides: TGCGCCAGCAGCTTGGAGGGGGATACGCACAATGAGCAGTTCTTC. The chain links TRBV5-1 to TRBJ2-1, with a weak D call TRBD1 (6 bases). The length of the CDR3 is 15 residues. The germline CDR1 and CDR2 sequences are SGHRS and YFSETQ. V was pared by 0 bases and J by 5 bases, with 12 bases between.